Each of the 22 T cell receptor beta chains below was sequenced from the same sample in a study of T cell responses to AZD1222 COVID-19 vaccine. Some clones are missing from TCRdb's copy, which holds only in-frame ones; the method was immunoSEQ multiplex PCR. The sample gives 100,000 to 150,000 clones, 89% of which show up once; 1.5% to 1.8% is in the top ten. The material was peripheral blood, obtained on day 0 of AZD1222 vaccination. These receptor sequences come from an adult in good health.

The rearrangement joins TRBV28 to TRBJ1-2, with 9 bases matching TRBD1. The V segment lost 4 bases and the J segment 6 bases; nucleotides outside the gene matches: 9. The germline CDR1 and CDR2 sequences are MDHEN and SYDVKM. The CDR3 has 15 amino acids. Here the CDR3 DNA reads TGTGCCAGCAGTTCGGGACAGGGCAGTTTAGATGGCTACACCTTC. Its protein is CASSSGQGSLDGYTF.

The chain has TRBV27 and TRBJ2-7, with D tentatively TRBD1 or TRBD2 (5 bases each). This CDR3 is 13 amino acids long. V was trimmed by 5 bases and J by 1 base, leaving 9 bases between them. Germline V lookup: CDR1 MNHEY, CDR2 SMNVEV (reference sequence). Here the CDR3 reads CASSRDRSYEQYF. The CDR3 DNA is TGTGCCAGCAGTCGGGACCGATCCTACGAGCAGTACTTC.

CDR3 protein: CASSPTDSNQPQHF. CDR3 DNA: TGTGCCAGCAGCCCGACGGACAGCAATCAGCCCCAGCATTTT. The chain combines TRBV9 with TRBJ1-5; D is undetermined. Germline CDR1 reads SGDLS; CDR2 reads YYNGEE. This CDR3 contains 14 residues. V shed 4 bases and J shed 1 base, with 9 bases lying between them.

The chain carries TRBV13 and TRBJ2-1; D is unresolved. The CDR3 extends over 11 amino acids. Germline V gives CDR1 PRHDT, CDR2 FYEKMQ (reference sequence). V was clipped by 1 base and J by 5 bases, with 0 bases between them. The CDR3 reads CASSLDNEQFF. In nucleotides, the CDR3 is TGTGCCAGCAGCTTAGACAATGAGCAGTTCTTC.

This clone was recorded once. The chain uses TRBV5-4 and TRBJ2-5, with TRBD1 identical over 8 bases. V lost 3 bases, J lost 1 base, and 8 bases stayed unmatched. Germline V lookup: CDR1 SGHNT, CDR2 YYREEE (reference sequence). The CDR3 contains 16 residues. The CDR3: CASSSSRQGPQETQYF. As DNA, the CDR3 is TGTGCCAGCAGCTCCTCCAGACAGGGGCCCCAAGAGACCCAGTACTTC.

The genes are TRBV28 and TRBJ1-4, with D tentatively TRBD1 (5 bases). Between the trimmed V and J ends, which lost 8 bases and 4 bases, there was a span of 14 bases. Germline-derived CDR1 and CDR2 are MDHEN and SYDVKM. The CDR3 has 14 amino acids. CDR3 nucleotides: TGTGCCAGCGGATCGGGGGGTATTAATGAAAAACTGTTTTTT. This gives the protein CASGSGGINEKLFF.

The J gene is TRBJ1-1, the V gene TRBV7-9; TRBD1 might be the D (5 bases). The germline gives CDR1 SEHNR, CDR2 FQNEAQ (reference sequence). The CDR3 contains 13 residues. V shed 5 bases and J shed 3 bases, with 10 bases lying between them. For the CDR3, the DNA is TGTGCCAGCAGCAACGGAGGGGACACTGAAGCTTTCTTT. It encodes CASSNGGDTEAFF.

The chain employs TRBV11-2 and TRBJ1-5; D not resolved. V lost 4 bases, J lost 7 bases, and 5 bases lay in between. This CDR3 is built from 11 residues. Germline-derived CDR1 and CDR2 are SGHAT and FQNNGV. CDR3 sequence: CASSSDQPQHF. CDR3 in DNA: TGTGCCAGCAGCTCCGACCAGCCCCAGCATTTT.

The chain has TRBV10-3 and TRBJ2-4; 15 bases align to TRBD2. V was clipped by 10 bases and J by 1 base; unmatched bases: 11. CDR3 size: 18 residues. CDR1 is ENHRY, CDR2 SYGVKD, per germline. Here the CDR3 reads CATGLAGGNKEAKNIQYF. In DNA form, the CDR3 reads TGTGCCACCGGACTAGCGGGAGGGAATAAGGAGGCCAAAAACATTCAGTACTTC.

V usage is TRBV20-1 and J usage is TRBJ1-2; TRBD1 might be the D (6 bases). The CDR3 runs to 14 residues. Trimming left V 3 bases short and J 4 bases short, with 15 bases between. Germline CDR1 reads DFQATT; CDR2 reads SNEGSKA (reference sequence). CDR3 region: CSASSSGAPYGYTF. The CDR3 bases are TGCAGTGCTAGTTCGTCAGGGGCCCCCTATGGCTACACCTTC.

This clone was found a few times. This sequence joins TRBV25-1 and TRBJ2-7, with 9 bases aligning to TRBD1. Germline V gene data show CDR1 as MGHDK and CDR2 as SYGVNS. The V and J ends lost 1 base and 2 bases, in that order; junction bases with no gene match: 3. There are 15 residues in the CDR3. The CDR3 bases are TGTGCCAGCAGTGAATTCGGACAGGGGCCCTACGAGCAGTACTTC. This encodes CASSEFGQGPYEQYF.

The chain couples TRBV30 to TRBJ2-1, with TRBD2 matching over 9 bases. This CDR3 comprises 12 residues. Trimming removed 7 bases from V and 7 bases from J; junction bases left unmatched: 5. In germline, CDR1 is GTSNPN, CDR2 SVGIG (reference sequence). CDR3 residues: CASSSGNNEQFF. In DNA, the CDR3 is TGTGCCTCCTCTAGCGGGAATAATGAGCAGTTCTTC.

This CDR3 is CASSQLAGVGQGRYF. The CDR3 DNA is TGTGCCAGCAGCCAACTAGCGGGAGTGGGCCAGGGAAGATATTTT. V and J are TRBV7-3 and TRBJ2-3, with 11 bases fitting TRBD2. CDR3 length: 15 amino acids. V was clipped by 5 bases and J by 15 bases; unmatched bases: 16. Germline lookup yields CDR1 SGHTA and CDR2 FQGTGA.

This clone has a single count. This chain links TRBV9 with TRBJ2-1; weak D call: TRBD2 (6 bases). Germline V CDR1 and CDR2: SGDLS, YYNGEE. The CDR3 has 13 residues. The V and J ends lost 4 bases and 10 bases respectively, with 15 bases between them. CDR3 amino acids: CASSTREPLEQFF. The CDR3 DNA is TGTGCCAGCAGCACCCGGGAGCCCCTGGAGCAGTTCTTC.

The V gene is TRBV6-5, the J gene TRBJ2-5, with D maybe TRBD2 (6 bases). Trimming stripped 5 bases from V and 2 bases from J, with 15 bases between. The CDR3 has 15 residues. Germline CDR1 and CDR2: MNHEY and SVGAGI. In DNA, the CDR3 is TGTGCCAGCAGTCGGATGAGCGGGCCTCAAGAGACCCAGTACTTC. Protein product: CASSRMSGPQETQYF.

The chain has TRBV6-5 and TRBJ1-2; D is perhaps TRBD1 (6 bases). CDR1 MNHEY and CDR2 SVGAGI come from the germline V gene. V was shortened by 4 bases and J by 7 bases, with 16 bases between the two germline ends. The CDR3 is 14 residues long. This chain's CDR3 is CASSSLGGPVGYTF. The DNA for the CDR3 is TGTGCCAGCAGTTCCTTAGGGGGGCCTGTTGGCTACACCTTC.

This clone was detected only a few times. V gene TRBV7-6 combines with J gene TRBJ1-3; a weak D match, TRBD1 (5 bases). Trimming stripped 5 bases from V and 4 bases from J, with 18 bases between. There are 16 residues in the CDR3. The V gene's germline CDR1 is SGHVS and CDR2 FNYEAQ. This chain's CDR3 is CASSPIPGTAGNTIYF. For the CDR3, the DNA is TGTGCCAGCAGCCCGATCCCAGGGACGGCGGGAAACACCATATATTTT.

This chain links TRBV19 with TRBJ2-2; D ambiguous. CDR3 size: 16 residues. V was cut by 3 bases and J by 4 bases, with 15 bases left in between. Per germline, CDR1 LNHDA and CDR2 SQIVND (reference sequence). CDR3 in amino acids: CASSMGTVSITGELFF. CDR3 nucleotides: TGTGCCAGTAGTATGGGTACGGTCTCCATCACCGGGGAGCTGTTTTTT.

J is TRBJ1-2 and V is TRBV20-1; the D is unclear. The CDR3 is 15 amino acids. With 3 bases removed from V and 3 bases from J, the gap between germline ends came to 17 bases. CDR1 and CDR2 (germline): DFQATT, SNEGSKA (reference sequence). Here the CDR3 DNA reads TGCAGTGCTAGTGAACGAGGGCTGAGGGACTATGGCTACACCTTC. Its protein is CSASERGLRDYGYTF.

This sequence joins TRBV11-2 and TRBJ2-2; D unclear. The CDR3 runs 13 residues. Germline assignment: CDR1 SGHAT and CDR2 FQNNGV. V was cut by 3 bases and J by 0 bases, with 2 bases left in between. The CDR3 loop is CASSFTNTGELFF. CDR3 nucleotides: TGTGCCAGCAGCTTCACGAACACCGGGGAGCTGTTTTTT.

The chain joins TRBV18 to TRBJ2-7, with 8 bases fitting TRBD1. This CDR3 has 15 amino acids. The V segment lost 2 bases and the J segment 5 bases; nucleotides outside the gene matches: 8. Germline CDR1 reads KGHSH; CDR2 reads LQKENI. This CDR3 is CASSPTGQGLDEQYF. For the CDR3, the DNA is TGTGCCAGCTCACCAACTGGACAGGGTTTAGACGAGCAGTACTTC.

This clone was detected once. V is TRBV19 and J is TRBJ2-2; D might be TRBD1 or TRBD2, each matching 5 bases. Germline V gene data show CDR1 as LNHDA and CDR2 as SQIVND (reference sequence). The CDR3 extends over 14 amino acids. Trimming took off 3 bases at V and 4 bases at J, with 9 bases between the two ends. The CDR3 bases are TGTGCCAGTAGTATTGGGGGACGCACCGGGGAGCTGTTTTTT. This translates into CASSIGGRTGELFF.